This entry concerns a single T cell receptor beta chain. Its specificity is unknown. Clones were sequenced by immunoSEQ multiplex PCR, and TCRdb holds only the in-frame ones, with some missing. The sample holds 1,500 to 2,000 clones; about 91% are singletons and the top ten take 3.5% to 4.5%. These data originate in a study of T cells and Merkel cell carcinoma outcomes. Regarding the study as a whole: Merkel cell carcinoma outcomes were reportedly predicted by repertoire and T-cell density.

The sample consisted of tumor tissue from Merkel cell carcinoma. This TCR derives from a human donor with Merkel cell carcinoma.

CDR3 coding DNA: TGTGCCAGCCGCAGATTGGCCAGTACAGGGGGCGCAAATCAGCCCCAGCATTTT. Residues: CASRRLASTGGANQPQHF. This sequence joins TRBV2 and TRBJ1-5; TRBD1 aligns across 9 bases. J lost 4 bases, V lost 8 bases, and 18 bases had no gene match. CDR3 length: 18 amino acids. CDR1 SNHLY and CDR2 FYNNEI come from the germline V gene.